These T cell receptor beta chains were read from a single sample in a study of T-cell memory formation after mild COVID-19. Via MiXCR, TCRdb re-called the 5' RACE reads, giving one row per CDR3 protein. The repertoire holds about 130,000 distinct CDR3 sequences, with approximately 5.9% as singletons. The sample taken for sequencing was PBMCs or a T cell subset sorted from them (not recorded which). All receptors come from an adult woman who had mild COVID-19 (a few samples of this study predate the infection). Cell type and time point are not known. Both conserved end residues are part of each CDR3. Fields, in order: CDR3 DNA, CDR3 protein, J gene, D gene, clone size, V gene. The D gene is left open where the match is weak. Size values are once, few and many counts, or a class for expanded clones, and some rows have none.

cdr3_nt: TGTGCCAGCGGGCTGAGTAGAACTAATGAAAAACTGTTTTTT
cdr3_aa: CASGLSRTNEKLFF
j_call: TRBJ1-4
d_call: .
clone_size: .
v_call: TRBV6-1

cdr3_nt: TGTGCCAGTAGTACGACCGGGACAGGACTCATCAACTATGGCTACACCTTC
cdr3_aa: CASSTTGTGLINYGYTF
j_call: TRBJ1-2
d_call: TRBD1
clone_size: .
v_call: TRBV19

cdr3_nt: TGTGCCAGCAGCTTAAGCCCCAGGGGGGAGACTGAAGCTTTCTTT
cdr3_aa: CASSLSPRGETEAFF
j_call: TRBJ1-1
d_call: TRBD1
clone_size: .
v_call: TRBV7-3

cdr3_nt: TGTGCCAGCAGCTCCCAGACAGGGGTAAAAACTGAAGCTTTCTTT
cdr3_aa: CASSSQTGVKTEAFF
j_call: TRBJ1-1
d_call: TRBD1
clone_size: few
v_call: TRBV7-3

cdr3_nt: TGTGCCAGCAGACCCGGGACAGGGGGCGGCGAGCAGTACTTC
cdr3_aa: CASRPGTGGGEQYF
j_call: TRBJ2-7
d_call: TRBD1
clone_size: few
v_call: TRBV6-6

cdr3_nt: TGCAGCGTTGCGGCCCCCGGGACCCTGATTTTT
cdr3_aa: CSVAAPGTLIF
j_call: TRBJ1-4
d_call: .
clone_size: .
v_call: TRBV29-1

cdr3_nt: TGCGCCAGCAGCCAAGTCCCTCCGAGCGGGCTCACAGATACGCAGTATTTT
cdr3_aa: CASSQVPPSGLTDTQYF
j_call: TRBJ2-3
d_call: .
clone_size: .
v_call: TRBV4-3

cdr3_nt: TGTGCCAGCAGCGCCGCCGGGCTAGCGGGCTCCTACGAGCAGTACTTC
cdr3_aa: CASSAAGLAGSYEQYF
j_call: TRBJ2-7
d_call: TRBD2
clone_size: medium-sized
v_call: TRBV9

cdr3_nt: TGTGCCAGCAGCTTGAGGGCCAGCTCGTTCTACAATGAGCAGTTCTTC
cdr3_aa: CASSLRASSFYNEQFF
j_call: TRBJ2-1
d_call: .
clone_size: .
v_call: TRBV5-5

cdr3_nt: TGTGCCAGCAGCCATCTAGCGGGAGTAAGCGAGCAGTACTTC
cdr3_aa: CASSHLAGVSEQYF
j_call: TRBJ2-7
d_call: TRBD2
clone_size: .
v_call: TRBV3-1

cdr3_nt: TGCAGTGCTCATAGATTAGGGGAGCAGTACTTC
cdr3_aa: CSAHRLGEQYF
j_call: TRBJ2-7
d_call: .
clone_size: few
v_call: TRBV20-1

cdr3_nt: TGTGCCAGCAGTTACCCCCTGATGAACACAGATACGCAGTATTTT
cdr3_aa: CASSYPLMNTDTQYF
j_call: TRBJ2-3
d_call: .
clone_size: few
v_call: TRBV6-2/TRBV6-3

cdr3_nt: TGTGCCACCAGTGACGGGCAGATTGGCGATGAGCAGTTCTTC
cdr3_aa: CATSDGQIGDEQFF
j_call: TRBJ2-1
d_call: .
clone_size: many
v_call: TRBV24-1

cdr3_nt: TGTGCCAGCAGTTTTACCCCCCATCAGCCCCAGCATTTT
cdr3_aa: CASSFTPHQPQHF
j_call: TRBJ1-5
d_call: .
clone_size: few
v_call: TRBV12-3/TRBV12-4

cdr3_nt: TGTGCCAGCTCACCGAGCTCTCTGGGTGATACGCAGTATTTT
cdr3_aa: CASSPSSLGDTQYF
j_call: TRBJ2-3
d_call: .
clone_size: many
v_call: TRBV18

cdr3_nt: TGTGCCACCAGCAGACGAAGCGGGGGGGCCATAGATACGCAGTATTTT
cdr3_aa: CATSRRSGGAIDTQYF
j_call: TRBJ2-3
d_call: TRBD2
clone_size: .
v_call: TRBV15

cdr3_nt: TGTGCCAGCAGTGTATTCGGGGGGCCAGGCGGGGAGCTGTTTTTT
cdr3_aa: CASSVFGGPGGELFF
j_call: TRBJ2-2
d_call: .
clone_size: few
v_call: TRBV6-4

cdr3_nt: TGTGCCTGGAGTCCGGGGGCGAACACTGAAGCTTTCTTT
cdr3_aa: CAWSPGANTEAFF
j_call: TRBJ1-1
d_call: .
clone_size: .
v_call: TRBV30

cdr3_nt: TGCGCCAGCAGCTTGGTTACAGGGGGGGCAGATACGCAGTATTTT
cdr3_aa: CASSLVTGGADTQYF
j_call: TRBJ2-3
d_call: .
clone_size: many
v_call: TRBV5-1

cdr3_nt: TGTGCCAGCAGTTCGGGTGGAGGGAGTAATGAAAAACTGTTTTTT
cdr3_aa: CASSSGGGSNEKLFF
j_call: TRBJ1-4
d_call: .
clone_size: .
v_call: TRBV12-3/TRBV12-4

cdr3_nt: TGCGCCAGCAGCTTGGGGGGCAGGATCTTCGATACCCAGTACTTC
cdr3_aa: CASSLGGRIFDTQYF
j_call: TRBJ2-5
d_call: .
clone_size: few
v_call: TRBV5-1

cdr3_nt: TGTGCCAGCAGTTTAAGAGGTATGGGACTTCATCGGGATACGCAGTATTTT
cdr3_aa: CASSLRGMGLHRDTQYF
j_call: TRBJ2-3
d_call: .
clone_size: .
v_call: TRBV12-3/TRBV12-4

cdr3_nt: TGTGCCAGCAGCTTAGGGGGGCAGTACGAGCAGTACTTC
cdr3_aa: CASSLGGQYEQYF
j_call: TRBJ2-7
d_call: .
clone_size: many
v_call: TRBV11-2

cdr3_nt: TGTGCCAGCAGCCGATACATACCCGGGACTATCTCCTACAATGAGCAGTTCTTC
cdr3_aa: CASSRYIPGTISYNEQFF
j_call: TRBJ2-1
d_call: TRBD2
clone_size: once
v_call: TRBV3-1

cdr3_nt: TGTGCCAGCAGCACCCGACTAGCGGGGACGAACACCGGGGAGCTGTTTTTT
cdr3_aa: CASSTRLAGTNTGELFF
j_call: TRBJ2-2
d_call: TRBD2
clone_size: many
v_call: TRBV7-9

cdr3_nt: TGTGCCAGCAGGGCAGGACAGCTTCAAGAGACCCAGTACTTC
cdr3_aa: CASRAGQLQETQYF
j_call: TRBJ2-5
d_call: .
clone_size: few
v_call: TRBV6-1

cdr3_nt: TGTGCCAGCAGCCCCATCACAGATACGCAGTATTTT
cdr3_aa: CASSPITDTQYF
j_call: TRBJ2-3
d_call: .
clone_size: .
v_call: TRBV7-2

cdr3_nt: TGTGCCAGCAGTTTTGACAGGGGGCGTGCAGATACGCAGTATTTT
cdr3_aa: CASSFDRGRADTQYF
j_call: TRBJ2-3
d_call: TRBD1
clone_size: many
v_call: TRBV6-5

cdr3_nt: TGTGCCAGCAGCTCCAAGAACCTTACTACTAGCGGGAGGTTGGGTGAGCAGTTCTTC
cdr3_aa: CASSSKNLTTSGRLGEQFF
j_call: TRBJ2-1
d_call: TRBD2
clone_size: many
v_call: TRBV7-2

cdr3_nt: TGTGCCAGCAGCTTAGGTTTCTCGGGACAGGGTTACCACGAGCAGTACTTC
cdr3_aa: CASSLGFSGQGYHEQYF
j_call: TRBJ2-7
d_call: TRBD1
clone_size: .
v_call: TRBV7-2

cdr3_nt: TGTGCCAGCAGCTTGGAGAAAGGGGAGGCCTACGAGCAGTACTTC
cdr3_aa: CASSLEKGEAYEQYF
j_call: TRBJ2-7
d_call: .
clone_size: few
v_call: TRBV7-3

cdr3_nt: TGTGCCAGCAGCCGTCCGGGGGGAGGCAATGAGCAGTTCTTC
cdr3_aa: CASSRPGGGNEQFF
j_call: TRBJ2-1
d_call: TRBD2
clone_size: few
v_call: TRBV5-4

cdr3_nt: TGTGCCAGCAGCGGGCTCCCGGACGTCCGCTTATCCCAGTACTTC
cdr3_aa: CASSGLPDVRLSQYF
j_call: TRBJ2-5
d_call: .
clone_size: .
v_call: TRBV11-3

cdr3_nt: TGCGCCAGCAGCTTACAAGCGGGAGGGCCGCAGACCCAGTACTTC
cdr3_aa: CASSLQAGGPQTQYF
j_call: TRBJ2-5
d_call: TRBD2
clone_size: .
v_call: TRBV5-1

cdr3_nt: TGCAGTGCTGGAACCTACAGGGGTGGTAAGGACACTGAAGCTTTCTTT
cdr3_aa: CSAGTYRGGKDTEAFF
j_call: TRBJ1-1
d_call: TRBD1
clone_size: .
v_call: TRBV20-1

cdr3_nt: TGTGCCAGCAGCTTGTCCTACGGCTACTACGAGCAGTACTTC
cdr3_aa: CASSLSYGYYEQYF
j_call: TRBJ2-7
d_call: .
clone_size: many
v_call: TRBV5-6

cdr3_nt: TGTGCCACCAGTGCTAAGCGGGGGGCCATCTACAATGAGCAGTTCTTC
cdr3_aa: CATSAKRGAIYNEQFF
j_call: TRBJ2-1
d_call: TRBD2
clone_size: few
v_call: TRBV24-1

cdr3_nt: TGCAGTGCTCGTCTCGGGACTTTAAGGAGAGATACGCAGTATTTT
cdr3_aa: CSARLGTLRRDTQYF
j_call: TRBJ2-3
d_call: .
clone_size: few
v_call: TRBV20-1

cdr3_nt: TGTGCCAGCAGCTTGGGTCAGGGAAACACCCACGAGCAGTACTTC
cdr3_aa: CASSLGQGNTHEQYF
j_call: TRBJ2-7
d_call: .
clone_size: few
v_call: TRBV7-9

cdr3_nt: TGTGCCAGCAGTTTAGCGGGACTAGCGGGGAGCTTGGAGCAGTACTTC
cdr3_aa: CASSLAGLAGSLEQYF
j_call: TRBJ2-7
d_call: TRBD2
clone_size: few
v_call: TRBV12-3/TRBV12-4

cdr3_nt: TGTGCCAGCAGCTTAGAGGGGACAGCCTCTGGGGCCAACGTCCTGACTTTC
cdr3_aa: CASSLEGTASGANVLTF
j_call: TRBJ2-6
d_call: TRBD1
clone_size: few
v_call: TRBV7-6

cdr3_nt: TGTGCCAGCAGCTGGGGACAGGGTAGGGTTGAAGCTTTCTTT
cdr3_aa: CASSWGQGRVEAFF
j_call: TRBJ1-1
d_call: TRBD1
clone_size: .
v_call: TRBV12-3/TRBV12-4

cdr3_nt: TGCGCCAGCAGCTTGGGTTTGGGGACAGGCGTCCACACTGAAGCTTTCTTT
cdr3_aa: CASSLGLGTGVHTEAFF
j_call: TRBJ1-1
d_call: TRBD1
clone_size: many
v_call: TRBV5-1

cdr3_nt: TGCAGCGTTGAAGAGTATACCTCGAGGGTTAACACCGGGGAGCTGTTTTTT
cdr3_aa: CSVEEYTSRVNTGELFF
j_call: TRBJ2-2
d_call: .
clone_size: many
v_call: TRBV29-1

cdr3_nt: TGTGCCAGCAGCCGGTACGACCGCGCTAGCACAGATACGCAGTATTTT
cdr3_aa: CASSRYDRASTDTQYF
j_call: TRBJ2-3
d_call: .
clone_size: many
v_call: TRBV5-6

cdr3_nt: TGTGCCAGCAGCTTCGCGGCGGGATGGCAGTTCTTC
cdr3_aa: CASSFAAGWQFF
j_call: TRBJ2-1
d_call: .
clone_size: many
v_call: TRBV7-9

cdr3_nt: TGCGCCAGCGCGACAGGGGGCTCTGGGGCCAACGTCCTGACTTTC
cdr3_aa: CASATGGSGANVLTF
j_call: TRBJ2-6
d_call: TRBD1
clone_size: many
v_call: TRBV5-1

cdr3_nt: TGTGCCAGCAGCTTAGGAGGGTCCCTAGAGACCCAGTACTTC
cdr3_aa: CASSLGGSLETQYF
j_call: TRBJ2-5
d_call: .
clone_size: few
v_call: TRBV7-2

cdr3_nt: TGTGCCAGCAGCAAAGCCGACAATGAGCAGTTCTTC
cdr3_aa: CASSKADNEQFF
j_call: TRBJ2-1
d_call: .
clone_size: .
v_call: TRBV21-1

cdr3_nt: TGTGCCAGCAGTTTCTACCGGGGAACTAGCGGGGGTTACCAAGAGACCCAGTACTTC
cdr3_aa: CASSFYRGTSGGYQETQYF
j_call: TRBJ2-5
d_call: TRBD2
clone_size: many
v_call: TRBV12-3/TRBV12-4

cdr3_nt: TGTGCCAGCAGCGTAGCCGCCGGGACCGTGCAAGAGACCCAGTACTTC
cdr3_aa: CASSVAAGTVQETQYF
j_call: TRBJ2-5
d_call: .
clone_size: .
v_call: TRBV9

cdr3_nt: TGCGCCAGCCGCCTCCCAGGGGGGTCGAACACTGAAGCTTTCTTT
cdr3_aa: CASRLPGGSNTEAFF
j_call: TRBJ1-1
d_call: TRBD1
clone_size: many
v_call: TRBV5-1

cdr3_nt: TGCAGTGCTAGGGAAGGGCGAGTTAACCAGCCCCAGCATTTT
cdr3_aa: CSAREGRVNQPQHF
j_call: TRBJ1-5
d_call: .
clone_size: few
v_call: TRBV20-1

cdr3_nt: TGCAGTGCTAGAGAATCCCGTCGGGGTAGCTTGGAGACCCAGTACTTC
cdr3_aa: CSARESRRGSLETQYF
j_call: TRBJ2-5
d_call: .
clone_size: many
v_call: TRBV20-1

cdr3_nt: TGCAGTGCGGGGACTAGCGGGAGGGCGTTTGAGACCCAGTACTTC
cdr3_aa: CSAGTSGRAFETQYF
j_call: TRBJ2-5
d_call: TRBD2
clone_size: many
v_call: TRBV20-1

cdr3_nt: TGTGCCAGCAGCAAAGCGCTTTTTGTGGGGCCCCAGCATTTT
cdr3_aa: CASSKALFVGPQHF
j_call: TRBJ1-5
d_call: .
clone_size: .
v_call: TRBV21-1

cdr3_nt: TGTGCCTGGAACAGCGGGACAGGGTCGTTTGCCTACGAGCAGTACTTC
cdr3_aa: CAWNSGTGSFAYEQYF
j_call: TRBJ2-7
d_call: TRBD1
clone_size: .
v_call: TRBV30

cdr3_nt: TGTGCCAGCAACTACCACGGCCCTCAAGAGAGCCAGTACTTC
cdr3_aa: CASNYHGPQESQYF
j_call: TRBJ2-5
d_call: .
clone_size: few
v_call: TRBV7-2

cdr3_nt: TGTGCCAGCAGCGTACCCGGGACACGCCAAGATCGGACTAGCGGGATCGAGGCCTACAATGAGCAGTTCTTC
cdr3_aa: CASSVPGTRQDRTSGIEAYNEQFF
j_call: TRBJ2-1
d_call: TRBD2
clone_size: .
v_call: TRBV5-4

cdr3_nt: TGCGCCAGCAGCTTGGGCGGGTATGGGACTGAAGCTTTCTTT
cdr3_aa: CASSLGGYGTEAFF
j_call: TRBJ1-1
d_call: .
clone_size: few
v_call: TRBV5-1